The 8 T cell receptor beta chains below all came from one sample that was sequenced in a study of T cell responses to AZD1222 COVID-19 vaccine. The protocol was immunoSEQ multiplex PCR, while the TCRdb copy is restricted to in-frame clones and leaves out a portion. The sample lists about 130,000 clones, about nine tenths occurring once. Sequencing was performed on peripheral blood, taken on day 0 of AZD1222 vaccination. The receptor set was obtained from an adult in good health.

For the CDR3, the DNA is TGTGCCAGCAGCCAACTAGCATACGGGAACATTCAGTACTTC. Residues: CASSQLAYGNIQYF. The rearrangement joins TRBV14 to TRBJ2-4; D perhaps matches TRBD2 (5 bases). V lost 2 bases and J 7 bases, leaving 12 bases between the germline ends. The CDR3 runs 14 residues. Germline CDR1 is SGHDN and CDR2 is FVKESK.

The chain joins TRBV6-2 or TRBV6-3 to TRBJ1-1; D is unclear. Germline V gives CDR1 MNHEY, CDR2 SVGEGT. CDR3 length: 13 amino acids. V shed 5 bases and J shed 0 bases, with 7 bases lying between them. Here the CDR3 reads CASSDTMNTEAFF. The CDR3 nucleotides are TGTGCCAGCAGTGATACAATGAACACTGAAGCTTTCTTT.

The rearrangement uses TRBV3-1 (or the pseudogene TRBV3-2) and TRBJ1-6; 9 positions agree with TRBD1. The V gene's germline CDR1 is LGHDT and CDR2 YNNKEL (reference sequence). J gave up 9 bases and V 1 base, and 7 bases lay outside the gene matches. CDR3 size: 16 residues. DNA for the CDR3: TGTGCCAGCAGCCAAGGGGGGACAGGGCGGTCTTCACCCCTCCACTTT. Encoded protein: CASSQGGTGRSSPLHF.

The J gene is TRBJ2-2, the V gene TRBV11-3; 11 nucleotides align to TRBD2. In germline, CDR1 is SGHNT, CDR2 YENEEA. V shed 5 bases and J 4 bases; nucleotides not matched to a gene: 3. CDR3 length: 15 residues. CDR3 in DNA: TGTGCCAGCAGCCCCGGACTAGCGGGCACCGGGGAGCTGTTTTTT. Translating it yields CASSPGLAGTGELFF.

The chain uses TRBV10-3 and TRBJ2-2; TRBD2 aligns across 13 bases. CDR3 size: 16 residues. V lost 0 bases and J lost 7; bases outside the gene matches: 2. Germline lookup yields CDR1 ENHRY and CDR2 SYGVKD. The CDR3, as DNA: TGTGCCATCAGTGAGTCTGGACTAGCGGGGGTCGGGGAGCTGTTTTTT. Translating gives CAISESGLAGVGELFF.

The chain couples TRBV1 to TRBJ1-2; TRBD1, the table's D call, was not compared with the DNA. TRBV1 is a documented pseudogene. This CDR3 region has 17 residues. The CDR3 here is CTSSQPSLDRRGNGYTF. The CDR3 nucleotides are TGCACCAGCAGCCAACCCTCCCTGGACAGAAGGGGAAATGGCTACACCTTC.

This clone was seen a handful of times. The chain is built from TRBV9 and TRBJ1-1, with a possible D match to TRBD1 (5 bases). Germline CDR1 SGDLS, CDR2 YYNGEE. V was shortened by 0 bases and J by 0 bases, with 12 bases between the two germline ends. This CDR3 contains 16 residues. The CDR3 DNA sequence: TGTGCCAGCAGCGTAGGCGTGGGGACTATGAACACTGAAGCTTTCTTT. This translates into CASSVGVGTMNTEAFF.

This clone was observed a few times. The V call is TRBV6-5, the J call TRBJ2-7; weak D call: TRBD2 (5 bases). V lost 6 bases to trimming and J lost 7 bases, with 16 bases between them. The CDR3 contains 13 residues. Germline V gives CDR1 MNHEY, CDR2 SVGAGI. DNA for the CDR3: TGTGCCAGCAGCCCACTCGTCCCGGGAGAGCAGTACTTC. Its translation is CASSPLVPGEQYF.